These 3 T cell receptor beta chains came from one sample sequenced in a study of cytomegalovirus exposure and HLA in healthy donors. PCR amplification relied on 60 Vbeta primers (plus 13 Jbeta primers). Using immunoSEQ multiplex PCR, the repertoire was profiled, and TCRdb retains in-frame clones only, with some absent. This sample has around 150,000 clones, with approximately 75% found just once. Sequences were obtained from PBMCs. The receptors stem from a man aged 25-45 years in good health and CMV-seropositive.

The gene calls are TRBV7-9 and TRBJ2-5; D may be TRBD1 (6 bases). This CDR3 is built from 14 residues. Trimming stripped 4 bases from V and 2 bases from J, with 11 bases between. Germline CDR1 and CDR2: SEHNR and FQNEAQ (reference sequence). CDR3 DNA sequence: TGTGCCAGCAGCTCGGACAGTGCTCAAGAGACCCAGTACTTC. Translated, it gives CASSSDSAQETQYF.

The chain joins TRBV4-3 to TRBJ2-7, with D tentatively TRBD2 (5 bases). Germline CDR1 and CDR2: LGHNA and YSLEER. CDR3 length: 14 amino acids. V lost 0 bases, J lost 6 bases, and 12 bases lay in between. The CDR3 region is CASSQDLWESEQYF. The CDR3 DNA follows: TGCGCCAGCAGCCAAGACCTTTGGGAGTCCGAGCAGTACTTC.

The chain uses TRBV30 and TRBJ1-4; 7 bases line up with TRBD1. The germline gives CDR1 GTSNPN, CDR2 SVGIG (reference sequence). The V segment lost 5 bases and the J segment 8 bases; nucleotides outside the gene matches: 11. The CDR3 is 14 residues long. The CDR3 DNA is TGTGCCTGGGGGAACAGGGGCGTCAAGGAAAAACTGTTTTTT. This gives the protein CAWGNRGVKEKLFF.